Listed below are T cell receptor beta chains from one sample, sequenced in a study of T cell changes during pregnancy in multiple sclerosis. Clones were read by immunoSEQ multiplex PCR, and TCRdb kept only the in-frame ones, dropping some. This table has some 14,000 clones, almost 90% appearing once. Specimen: CD8+ T cells from peripheral blood mononuclear cells, collected after pregnancy. The origin of the receptors is a female donor in good health, enrolled as a control in a pregnancy study. The CDR3 runs from the conserved cysteine through the conserved F or W. The D gene is left open where the match is weak. Size is omitted from some rows. Given values are once, few, many or a class for expanded clones.

v_call	clone_size	d_call	j_call	cdr3_aa	cdr3_nt
TRBV5-6	.	TRBD1	TRBJ1-2	CASSQGTVYGYTF	TGTGCCAGCAGCCAAGGGACAGTCTATGGCTACACCTTC
TRBV4-3	.	.	TRBJ2-1	CASSQGRTVAYNEQFF	TGCGCCAGCAGCCAAGGCCGGACAGTAGCCTACAATGAGCAGTTCTTC
TRBV4-2	medium-sized	TRBD2	TRBJ2-3	CASSQDLAGGTDTQYF	TGTGCCAGCAGCCAAGATCTAGCGGGAGGCACAGATACGCAGTATTTT
TRBV4-3	.	.	TRBJ2-1	CASSQDISPNEQFF	TGCGCCAGCAGCCAAGACATTAGTCCCAATGAGCAGTTCTTC
TRBV7-9	.	TRBD2	TRBJ2-3	CASSSPQRGGSDTQYF	TGTGCCAGCAGCTCCCCGCAGCGGGGGGGCTCAGATACGCAGTATTTT
TRBV27	.	TRBD2	TRBJ2-1	CASSSGLAGGNEQFF	TGTGCCAGCAGCTCGGGACTAGCGGGGGGCAATGAGCAGTTCTTC
TRBV27	.	TRBD1	TRBJ2-7	CASSLTGGYEQYF	TGTGCCAGCAGTTTAACAGGGGGGTACGAGCAGTACTTC
TRBV7-8	.	TRBD1	TRBJ1-1	CASSFDRERGVTEAFF	TGTGCCAGCAGCTTCGACAGGGAAAGAGGGGTGACTGAAGCTTTCTTT
TRBV28	.	.	TRBJ2-6	CASSLGAPGANVLTF	TGTGCCAGCAGTTTAGGGGCTCCTGGGGCCAACGTCCTGACTTTC
TRBV5-1	once	TRBD1	TRBJ2-7	CASSQSGSGQGSYEQYF	TGCGCCAGCAGCCAAAGTGGATCCGGACAGGGATCCTACGAGCAGTACTTC
TRBV28	.	TRBD1	TRBJ1-1	CASSKHPGTGNEAFF	TGTGCCAGCAGCAAACATCCCGGGACAGGTAATGAAGCTTTCTTT
TRBV28	.	.	TRBJ2-1	CASSFGREVNEQFF	TGTGCCAGCAGTTTCGGCAGGGAGGTCAATGAGCAGTTCTTC
TRBV5-4	few	.	TRBJ1-6	CASSWAGDNSPLHF	TGTGCCAGCAGCTGGGCAGGGGATAATTCACCCCTCCACTTT
TRBV28	few	.	TRBJ2-1	CASSPPGYNEQFF	TGTGCCAGCAGCCCTCCAGGGTACAATGAGCAGTTCTTC
TRBV19	.	TRBD1	TRBJ1-1	CASSGQGKAFF	TGTGCCAGTAGTGGACAGGGGAAAGCTTTCTTT
TRBV15	large	.	TRBJ2-7	CATSRELGGHEQYF	TGTGCCACCAGCAGAGAGCTCGGGGGACACGAGCAGTACTTC
TRBV5-8	.	.	TRBJ1-2	CASSSQGSYGYTF	TGTGCCAGCAGCTCACAGGGTAGCTATGGCTACACCTTC
TRBV27	.	TRBD2	TRBJ2-7	CASSLSGSKFHEQYF	TGTGCCAGCAGTTTAAGCGGGAGTAAGTTCCACGAGCAGTACTTC
TRBV4-1	.	TRBD1	TRBJ2-7	CASSPRGQGSYEQYF	TGCGCCAGCAGTCCGAGGGGACAGGGCTCCTACGAGCAGTACTTC
TRBV5-1	.	TRBD2	TRBJ2-7	CASSAAGLLAGVSYEQYF	TGCGCCAGCAGTGCTGCTGGGCTACTAGCGGGGGTTTCCTACGAGCAGTACTTC
TRBV4-1	.	TRBD1	TRBJ1-6	CASSQGQGDNSPLHF	TGCGCCAGCAGCCAAGGACAGGGGGATAATTCACCCCTCCACTTT
TRBV19	once	.	TRBJ1-5	CASSPTGNSNQPQHF	TGTGCCAGTAGTCCTACAGGGAATAGCAATCAGCCCCAGCATTTT
TRBV4-1	.	.	TRBJ1-5	CASSHNIGSQPQHF	TGCGCCAGCAGCCATAACATTGGTTCACAGCCCCAGCATTTT
TRBV11-2	.	TRBD1	TRBJ2-3	CASSLSRGRRDTQYF	TGTGCCAGCAGTTTAAGCAGGGGGCGCAGAGATACGCAGTATTTT
TRBV6-1	.	TRBD1	TRBJ1-2	CASSEPGTALSYTF	TGTGCCAGCAGTGAACCCGGGACAGCCTTGAGCTACACCTTC
TRBV19	.	TRBD1	TRBJ2-5	CASSRGTGGGETQYF	TGTGCCAGTAGCCGAGGGACAGGGGGCGGGGAGACCCAGTACTTC
TRBV11-2	.	.	TRBJ2-3	CASSLGGSDTQYF	TGTGCCAGCAGCTTAGGAGGGTCAGATACGCAGTATTTT
TRBV19	.	TRBD1	TRBJ1-2	CAPRRGQGREGYTF	TGTGCTCCCCGGCGTGGACAGGGGCGCGAGGGCTACACCTTC
TRBV7-8	.	TRBD2	TRBJ2-1	CASSSGTSGTYNEQFF	TGTGCCAGCAGCTCCGGGACTAGCGGGACCTACAATGAGCAGTTCTTC
TRBV6-5	.	.	TRBJ1-2	CASSYSGVGYGYTF	TGTGCCAGCAGTTACTCAGGGGTAGGATATGGCTACACCTTC
TRBV7-8	.	TRBD1	TRBJ2-7	CASSPPGDSLYEQYF	TGTGCCAGCAGCCCACCAGGGGACAGTCTCTACGAGCAGTACTTC
TRBV5-1	.	TRBD1	TRBJ1-2	CASSLTDREDYGYTF	TGCGCCAGCAGCCTAACCGACAGGGAGGATTATGGCTACACCTTC
TRBV11-3	few	TRBD1	TRBJ2-7	CASSPGTDYEQYF	TGTGCCAGCAGCCCAGGGACAGACTACGAGCAGTACTTC
TRBV27	.	.	TRBJ2-2	CASSPTQLLNTGELFF	TGTGCCAGCAGCCCTACGCAACTATTGAACACCGGGGAGCTGTTTTTT
TRBV7-3	.	.	TRBJ2-5	CASSLGAGKETQYF	TGTGCCAGCAGCTTAGGGGCGGGAAAAGAGACCCAGTACTTC
TRBV23-1	.	TRBD2	TRBJ2-1	CASSPLGGAVSGRDDNEQFF	TGCGCCAGCAGTCCCCTGGGAGGGGCCGTAAGCGGGAGGGACGACAATGAGCAGTTCTTC
TRBV7-2	.	TRBD1	TRBJ2-3	CASSLGQGTDTQYF	TGTGCCAGCAGCTTAGGACAGGGGACAGATACGCAGTATTTT
TRBV27	.	TRBD2	TRBJ2-2	CASTVTSGGARVGELFF	TGTGCCAGCACCGTGACTAGCGGGGGGGCCCGGGTCGGGGAGCTGTTTTTT
TRBV5-1	.	.	TRBJ1-1	CASSPRAGDSEAFF	TGCGCCAGCAGCCCCCGCGCAGGCGATTCTGAAGCTTTCTTT
TRBV28	.	.	TRBJ2-7	CASSSPTSRYEQYF	TGTGCCAGCAGTTCTCCAACTAGCAGATACGAGCAGTACTTC
TRBV4-2	.	TRBD1	TRBJ2-7	CASRTGTGGSYEQYF	TGTGCCAGCAGAACCGGGACAGGGGGCTCCTACGAGCAGTACTTC
TRBV4-1	.	TRBD1	TRBJ2-3	CASRGQERGTDTQYF	TGCGCCAGCAGGGGACAGGAGAGGGGCACAGATACGCAGTATTTT
TRBV5-1	once	.	TRBJ2-2	CASSPYPRDTLHTGELFF	TGCGCCAGCAGCCCCTATCCCCGGGACACTCTCCACACCGGGGAGCTGTTTTTT
TRBV19	once	.	TRBJ1-1	CASSQGRGNTEAFF	TGTGCCAGTAGTCAAGGCAGGGGGAACACTGAAGCTTTCTTT
TRBV13	.	.	TRBJ1-1	CASSSGVTNEAFF	TGTGCCAGCAGCTCCGGGGTAACAAATGAAGCTTTCTTT